The entry below gives a single T cell receptor (beta chain) sequence along with its context. Its antigen is as yet unknown. The TCR libraries each used total RNA (approximately 4,000 ng per library). Each sample's cDNA came from eight separate reactions. TCRdb re-called the 5' RACE reads and shows each CDR3 protein once, DNA omitted. Across about 210,000 distinct CDR3 sequences, the top ten clones capture around 7.7% of the sample. The sample is drawn from a study of monozygotic twins with inflammatory bowel disease. General study results and limits: The study supported no single strong signal or clonotype linked to IBD.

CDR1 SGHVS and CDR2 FNYEAQ come from the germline V gene. The CDR3 has 17 residues. V is TRBV7-6 and J is TRBJ1-4; TCRdb proposes TRBD1, but this gene call is untestable without DNA. Sequencing was done on a sample of blood. The sequence came from a human donor with ulcerative colitis or Crohn's disease, or a healthy co-twin of an affected twin (not recorded which). The CDR3 sequence is CASSPALPGQINEKLFF.